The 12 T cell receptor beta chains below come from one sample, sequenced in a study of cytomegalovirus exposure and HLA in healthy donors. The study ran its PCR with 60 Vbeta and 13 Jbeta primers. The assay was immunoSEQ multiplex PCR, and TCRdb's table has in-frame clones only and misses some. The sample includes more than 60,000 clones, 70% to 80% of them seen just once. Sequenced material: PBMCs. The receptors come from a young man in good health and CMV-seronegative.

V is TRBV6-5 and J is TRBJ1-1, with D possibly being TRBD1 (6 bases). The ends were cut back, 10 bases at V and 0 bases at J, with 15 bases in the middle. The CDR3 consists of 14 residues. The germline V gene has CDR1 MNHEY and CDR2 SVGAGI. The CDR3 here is CATHRGGLNTEAFF. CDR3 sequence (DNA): TGTGCCACCCACCGGGGGGGGCTGAACACTGAAGCTTTCTTT.

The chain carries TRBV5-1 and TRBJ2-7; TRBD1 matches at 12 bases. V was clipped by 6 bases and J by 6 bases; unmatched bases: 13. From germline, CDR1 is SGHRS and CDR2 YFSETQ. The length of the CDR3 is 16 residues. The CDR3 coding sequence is TGCGCCAGCATCTGGTCACCGGGACAGGGGGCCGGCGAGCAGTACTTC. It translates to CASIWSPGQGAGEQYF.

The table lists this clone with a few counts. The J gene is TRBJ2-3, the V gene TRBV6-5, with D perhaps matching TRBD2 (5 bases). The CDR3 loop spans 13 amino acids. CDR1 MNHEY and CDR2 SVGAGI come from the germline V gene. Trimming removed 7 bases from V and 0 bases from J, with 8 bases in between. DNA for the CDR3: TGTGCCAGCAAGCCGGGGAGCACAGATACGCAGTATTTT. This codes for CASKPGSTDTQYF.

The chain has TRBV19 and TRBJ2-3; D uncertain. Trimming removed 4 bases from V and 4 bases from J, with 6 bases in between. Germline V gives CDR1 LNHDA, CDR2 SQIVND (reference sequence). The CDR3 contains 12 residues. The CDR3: CASSRRADTQYF. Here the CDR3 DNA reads TGTGCCAGTAGTAGAAGAGCAGATACGCAGTATTTT.

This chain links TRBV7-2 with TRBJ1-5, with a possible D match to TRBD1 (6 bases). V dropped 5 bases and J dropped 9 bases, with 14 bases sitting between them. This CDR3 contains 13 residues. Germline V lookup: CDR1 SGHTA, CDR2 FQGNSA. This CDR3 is CASSAHRDGPQHF. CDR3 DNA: TGTGCCAGCAGCGCCCACAGGGATGGGCCCCAGCATTTT.

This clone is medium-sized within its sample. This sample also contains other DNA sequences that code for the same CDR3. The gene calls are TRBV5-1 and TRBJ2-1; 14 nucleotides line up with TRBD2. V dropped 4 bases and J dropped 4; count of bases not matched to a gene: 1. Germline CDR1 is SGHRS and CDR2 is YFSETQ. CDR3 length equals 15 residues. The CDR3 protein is CASSRTSGGYNEQFF. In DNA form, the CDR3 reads TGCGCCAGCAGCCGGACTAGCGGGGGGTACAATGAGCAGTTCTTC.

CDR3 sequence (DNA): TGTGCCAGCAGCTTAAGTAGGGGGATAGATACGCAGTATTTT. It is translated as CASSLSRGIDTQYF. The genes are TRBV7-2 and TRBJ2-3, with D possibly matching TRBD1 (6 bases). V was trimmed by 2 bases and J by 5 bases, leaving 11 bases between them. The CDR3 spans 14 residues. Germline lookup yields CDR1 SGHTA and CDR2 FQGNSA.

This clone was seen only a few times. CDR3 sequence reads: CASSSYSGTGREKLFF. CDR3 bases: TGTGCCAGCAGCTCTTACTCCGGGACAGGGCGTGAAAAACTGTTTTTT. This chain links TRBV11-2 with TRBJ1-4; 9 positions match TRBD1. The V and J ends lost 4 bases and 7 bases, in that order; junction bases with no gene match: 10. This CDR3 has 16 residues. Germline loops: CDR1 SGHAT, CDR2 FQNNGV.

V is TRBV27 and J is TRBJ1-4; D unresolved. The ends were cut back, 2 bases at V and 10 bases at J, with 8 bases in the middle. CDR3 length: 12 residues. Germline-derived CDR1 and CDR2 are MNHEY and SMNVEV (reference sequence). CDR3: CASSLTHGKLFF. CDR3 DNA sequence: TGTGCCAGCAGTTTAACGCACGGAAAACTGTTTTTT.

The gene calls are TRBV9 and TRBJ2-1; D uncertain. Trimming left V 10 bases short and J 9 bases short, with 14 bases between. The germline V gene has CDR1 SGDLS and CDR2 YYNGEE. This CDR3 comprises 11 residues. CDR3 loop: CAPRQRIEQFF. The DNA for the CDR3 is TGTGCCCCCAGACAACGGATTGAGCAGTTCTTC. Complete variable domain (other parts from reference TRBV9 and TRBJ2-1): DSGVTQTPKHLITATGQRVTLRCSPRSGDLSVYWYQQSLDQGLQFLIQYYNGEERAKGNILERFSAQQFPDLHSELNLSSLELGDSALYFCAPRQRIEQFFGPGTRLTVL.

The DNA for the CDR3 is TGCGCCAGCAGCTTGGTACAGAACTATGGCTACACCTTC. Translation: CASSLVQNYGYTF. The chain joins TRBV5-1 to TRBJ1-2; D is uncertain. V lost 0 bases, J lost 2 bases, and 5 bases lay in between. The germline V gene has CDR1 SGHRS and CDR2 YFSETQ. This CDR3 contains 13 residues.

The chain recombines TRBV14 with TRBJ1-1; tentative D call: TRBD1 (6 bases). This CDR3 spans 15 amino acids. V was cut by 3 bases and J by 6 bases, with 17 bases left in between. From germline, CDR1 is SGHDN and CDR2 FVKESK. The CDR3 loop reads CASSHRTGFRAEAFF. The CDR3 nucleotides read TGTGCCAGCAGCCACCGTACAGGGTTTCGAGCTGAAGCTTTCTTT.